Sequencing of this TCR beta chain was carried out in a study of T-cell reconstitution after alpha-beta-depleted transplantation in children. Unique molecular identifiers were used to barcode this TCRbeta library. From the PCR reads, TCRdb called clonotypes with MiXCR, one entry per CDR3 protein. The data hold about 270,000 distinct CDR3 sequences, with 9.5% to 10% observed a single time. The TCR was taken from a human donor who donated a stem cell graft to a child with SCID. The starting material was PBMCs from the stem cell graft donor, obtained from the stem cell graft.

CDR3 amino acids: CASSSRGGLSTYEQYF. For the CDR3, the DNA is TGTGCCAGCAGCTCCCGGGGGGGACTATCCACCTACGAGCAGTACTTC. The chain is built from TRBV7-8 and TRBJ2-7, with 8 bases matching TRBD2. Per germline, CDR1 SGHVS and CDR2 FQNEAQ. The CDR3 contains 16 residues. The junction had 10 bases not matched to a gene; V was cut back by 4 bases and J by 2 bases.